This T cell receptor (beta chain) originates from a study of post-analysis software for immune sequencing data. Study overall: Relapsing-remitting, secondary progressive and progressive-relapsing courses of multiple sclerosis were included. Whole-study results and caveats: Controls showed significantly higher normalized Chao1 diversity than did multiple sclerosis patients. Strong same-batch co-clustering of samples appeared with F measure clustering. Patients used five TRBV segments, including TRBV5-6, TRBV5-1 and TRBV20-1, more often than controls.

cDNA libraries for TCR beta contained unique molecular identifiers. Out of roughly 1 to 10 million T cells, a few hundred thousand cDNA molecules were generated. TCRdb redid the calling of the PCR reads with MiXCR, one entry per CDR3 protein. This table holds some 450,000 distinct CDR3 sequences, roughly 45% found once. As concerns this clonotype: Its cognate antigen is unknown.

The CDR3 runs to 14 residues. Trimming took 2 bases from V and 5 from J; bases not matched to a gene: 5. Germline assignment: CDR1 ENHRY and CDR2 SYGVKD. This sequence originates from a girl aged 5 to 17 with multiple sclerosis. The chain uses TRBV10-3 and TRBJ2-5; 7 nucleotides align to TRBD2. The sample taken for sequencing was blood. For the CDR3, the DNA is TGTGCCATCAGTGAGCCCCAGGGAGGGGAGACCCAGTACTTC. Protein product: CAISEPQGGETQYF.